Described below is a single TCR beta chain sequence and its context. The entry originates in a study of control samples from healthy donors and cancer patients. TCRdb's copy holds only in-frame clones and misses some; the assay was immunoSEQ multiplex PCR. The sample yields 100,000 to 150,000 clones, roughly 90% seen once. The CDR3 has 14 residues. The germline gives CDR1 MGHRA, CDR2 YSYEKL. V lost 4 bases, J lost 8 bases, and 15 bases lay in between. The genes are TRBV4-1 and TRBJ1-3; D gene ambiguous. This clonotype was obtained from a man aged 18 to 30 in good health. Sequenced input: blood. CDR3 bases: TGCGCCAGCAGCCTCGGGCCCTTTGGCGACACCATATATTTT. Its protein is CASSLGPFGDTIYF.